One sample yielded the 26 T cell receptor beta chains listed below, sequenced in a study of T cells in Graves' hyperthyroidism and ophthalmopathy. Amplified TCR beta CDR3 regions came from RNA transcripts. TCR CDR3 underwent first-round RT-PCR with the HTBI primer set. TCRdb called the multiplex PCR reads again in MiXCR, with one record for every CDR3 protein. The table has a few hundred thousand distinct CDR3 sequences, approximately 14% seen once. Sequences were obtained from blood. These receptors all stem from a woman aged 35 to 49 with Graves' hyperthyroidism.

The V call is TRBV19, the J call TRBJ1-5; D unclear. Germline lookup yields CDR1 LNHDA and CDR2 SQIVND (reference sequence). V was cut by 8 bases and J by 0 bases, with 14 bases left in between. CDR3 length equals 15 residues. The CDR3 nucleotides are TGTGCCAGTTCACGGCTATATGATAGCAATCAGCCCCAGCATTTT. This sequence encodes CASSRLYDSNQPQHF.

The sample holds many counts of this clonotype. CDR3 residues: CASSLEGQSEKLFF. The CDR3 nucleotides are TGTGCCAGCAGCTTAGAAGGGCAATCCGAAAAACTGTTTTTT. The chain has TRBV7-8 and TRBJ1-4; D is undetermined. V was trimmed by 1 base and J by 8 bases, leaving 11 bases between them. The germline gives CDR1 SGHVS, CDR2 FQNEAQ. This CDR3 contains 14 residues.

This clonotype was observed many times. The chain uses TRBV6-1 and TRBJ2-1; 10 bases map to TRBD1. The CDR3 sequence is 14 residues long. Trimming at V came to 6 bases and at J to 8 bases, leaving 7 bases not matched to a gene. The V gene's germline CDR1 is MNHNS and CDR2 SASEGT. The CDR3 sequence: CASRQGQGRYEQFF. The CDR3 DNA follows: TGTGCCAGCAGACAGGGACAGGGGAGGTATGAGCAGTTCTTC.

The chain has TRBV7-9 and TRBJ2-1, with 13 bases aligning to TRBD2. Trimming at V came to 6 bases and at J to 5 bases, leaving 4 bases not matched to a gene. The germline V gene encodes CDR1 SEHNR and CDR2 FQNEAQ (reference sequence). This CDR3 has 15 residues. The CDR3 here is CASRGTSGRDNEQFF. CDR3 bases: TGTGCCAGCAGAGGTACTAGCGGGAGGGACAATGAGCAGTTCTTC.

At least ten counts were recorded for this clonotype. This chain links TRBV11-3 with TRBJ2-3; 9 positions match TRBD2. Per the germline V gene, CDR1 is SGHNT and CDR2 is YENEEA. This CDR3 comprises 16 residues. V gave up 3 bases and J gave up 4 bases; unmatched junction bases: 8. The CDR3 DNA reads TGTGCCAGCAGCTTTCTAGCGGGACAGCCCGCAGATACGCAGTATTTT. Protein: CASSFLAGQPADTQYF.

The chain recombines TRBV7-9 with TRBJ2-2; TRBD1 matches at 8 bases. Trimming removed 8 bases from V and 0 bases from J; junction bases left unmatched: 20. This CDR3 has 20 amino acids. Germline CDR1 reads SEHNR; CDR2 reads FQNEAQ (reference sequence). CDR3 residues: CASPGIQGAGETSNTGELFF. CDR3 in DNA: TGTGCCAGCCCAGGGATTCAGGGGGCAGGAGAGACATCGAACACCGGGGAGCTGTTTTTT.

This clonotype was counted at least ten times. The V gene is TRBV30, the J gene TRBJ2-5; possibly TRBD2 for D (6 bases). Trimming took 3 bases from V and 5 from J, leaving 13 bases between them. Germline loops: CDR1 GTSNPN, CDR2 SVGIG (reference sequence). The CDR3 spans 13 residues. The CDR3 loop reads CAWSLTSSETQYF. The CDR3 coding sequence is TGTGCCTGGAGCCTGACTAGTTCCGAGACCCAGTACTTC.

The rearrangement links TRBV19 to TRBJ1-5; maybe TRBD1 (6 bases). The ends were cut back, 0 bases at V and 3 bases at J, with 21 bases in the middle. From germline, CDR1 is LNHDA and CDR2 SQIVND (reference sequence). The CDR3 runs 19 residues. CDR3 bases: TGTGCCAGTAGTATAGATGGGGCCAGGCCAGGGGCCTACAATCAGCCCCAGCATTTT. Translation: CASSIDGARPGAYNQPQHF.

V and J are TRBV14 and TRBJ1-2, with D possibly TRBD1 on 5 matching bases. Germline V CDR1 and CDR2: SGHDN, FVKESK. The CDR3 extends over 15 amino acids. Trimming stripped 3 bases from V and 3 bases from J, with 14 bases between. CDR3 protein: CASSHLTGMDYGYTF. CDR3 DNA: TGTGCCAGCAGCCATCTCACAGGCATGGACTATGGCTACACCTTC. Complete variable domain (other parts from reference TRBV14 and TRBJ1-2): EAGVTQFPSHSVIEKGQTVTLRCDPISGHDNLYWYRRVMGKEIKFLLHFVKESKQDESGMPNNRFLAERTGGTYSTLKVQPAELEDSGVYFCASSHLTGMDYGYTFGSGTRLTVV.

This clonotype came up many times. The rearrangement uses TRBV7-2 and TRBJ2-1, with 8 bases that match TRBD1. V lost 7 bases, J lost 5 bases, and 7 bases stayed unmatched. Germline V gene data show CDR1 as SGHTA and CDR2 as FQGNSA. This CDR3 region has 14 residues. The CDR3 loop is CASTAGQADNEQFF. For the CDR3, the DNA is TGTGCCAGCACCGCGGGACAGGCTGACAATGAGCAGTTCTTC. The variable domain in full, completed from reference TRBV7-2 and TRBJ2-1, reads GAGVSQSPSNKVTEKGKDVELRCDPISGHTALYWYRQSLGQGLEFLIYFQGNSAPDKSGLPSDRFSAERTGGSVSTLTIQRTQQEDSAVYLCASTAGQADNEQFFGPGTRLTVL.

This clonotype was seen repeatedly, ten times or more. This chain joins TRBV20-1 and TRBJ1-6; D gene ambiguous. V lost 3 bases and J lost 9, with 15 bases in between. The germline CDR1 and CDR2 sequences are DFQATT and SNEGSKA (reference sequence). The CDR3 contains 14 residues. The CDR3 DNA sequence: TGCAGTGCTAGCCCGACGACGGCAACTTCACCCCTCCACTTT. Its protein product is CSASPTTATSPLHF.

Ten or more counts support this clonotype. The CDR3 loop is CASSFQQGSTDTQYF. CDR3 bases: TGTGCCAGCAGCTTCCAACAGGGGAGCACAGATACGCAGTATTTT. The chain links TRBV3-1 to TRBJ2-3; 7 nucleotides agree with TRBD1. CDR1 and CDR2 from the germline V gene are LGHDT and YNNKEL (reference sequence). This CDR3 has 15 amino acids. After removal of 5 bases from V and 0 bases from J, the junction contained 5 bases not matched to a gene.

This chain links TRBV15 with TRBJ2-7, with TRBD2 identical over 10 bases. V was clipped by 1 base and J by 4 bases; unmatched bases: 4. From germline, CDR1 is LNHNV and CDR2 YYDKDF (reference sequence). This CDR3 region has 15 residues. CDR3 sequence: CATSRGTSGSYEQYF. As DNA, the CDR3 is TGTGCCACCAGCAGAGGGACTAGCGGCTCGTACGAGCAGTACTTC.

Details on this clonotype: This may be a read error: a much more frequent sequence differs by one nucleotide. The chain is built from TRBV6-8 and TRBJ2-7, with 10 nucleotides matching TRBD1. From germline, CDR1 is MNHGY and CDR2 SAAAGT. The CDR3 has 16 residues. The CDR3 here is CASSYYPGTGAHEKYF. The CDR3 DNA reads TGTGCCAGCAGTTACTATCCCGGGACAGGGGCGCACGAGAAGTACTTC.

This clonotype was recorded at least ten times. The CDR3 bases are TGTGCCAGCAGTTCCCAGGGGGAGGACATTCAGTACTTC. The encoded protein is CASSSQGEDIQYF. The J gene is TRBJ2-4, the V gene TRBV28; tentative D call: TRBD1 (7 bases). The V end was cut by 4 bases, the J end by 8 bases, with 12 bases between. The CDR3 covers 13 residues. Germline V CDR1 and CDR2: MDHEN, SYDVKM.

This clonotype was counted at least ten times. The rearrangement joins TRBV28 to TRBJ1-1; 7 bases are shared with TRBD1. Germline-derived CDR1 and CDR2 are MDHEN and SYDVKM. V shed 7 bases, J shed 1 base, and the junction held 12 bases outside the gene matches. The CDR3 loop spans 16 amino acids. The chain's CDR3 is CASTLPGQKENTEAFF. The DNA for the CDR3 is TGTGCCAGCACTCTACCGGGACAGAAAGAGAACACTGAAGCTTTCTTT.

This clonotype was recorded at least ten times. V gene TRBV28 combines with J gene TRBJ1-1; no firm D call. Germline values: CDR1 MDHEN, CDR2 SYDVKM. The CDR3 runs 12 residues. Trimming cost V 3 bases and J 3 bases, with 5 bases left between them. The CDR3 coding sequence is TGTGCCAGCAGTTTGGGGTACACTGAAGCTTTCTTT. Its protein product is CASSLGYTEAFF.

This clonotype has only a few counts. The chain carries TRBV6-1 and TRBJ2-5, with TRBD1 as a possible D gene (6 bases). The CDR3 spans 16 residues. Trimming pared 0 bases from V and 5 bases from J, leaving 16 bases between. CDR1 is MNHNS and CDR2 is SASEGT in the germline V gene. The CDR3 region has the DNA TGTGCCAGCAGTGAAGCCCCCGACAGGTGGGGGGAGACCCAGTACTTC. Protein: CASSEAPDRWGETQYF.

This clonotype was seen at least ten times. V gene TRBV10-3 combines with J gene TRBJ2-2; no reliable D call. The CDR3 runs to 14 residues. The V and J ends lost 3 bases and 6 bases respectively, with 11 bases between them. The V gene's germline CDR1 is ENHRY and CDR2 SYGVKD. CDR3 region: CAISEFQDPGELFF. The CDR3 DNA sequence: TGTGCCATCAGTGAATTCCAGGACCCCGGGGAGCTGTTTTTT.

This clonotype was counted many times. The chain recombines TRBV6-5 with TRBJ2-5; the D gene could be TRBD1 or TRBD2 (6 bases each). Trimming removed 2 bases at V and 4 bases at J, with 20 bases between. The germline gives CDR1 MNHEY, CDR2 SVGAGI. This CDR3 region has 17 residues. This chain's CDR3 is CASSYGWLGRGGETQYF. The CDR3 DNA is TGTGCCAGCAGTTACGGATGGTTAGGCAGGGGAGGAGAGACCCAGTACTTC.

Only a few counts were recorded for this clonotype. This chain uses TRBV5-4 with TRBJ2-3; TRBD2 matches at 12 bases. Per germline, CDR1 SGHNT and CDR2 YYREEE (reference sequence). V lost 7 bases to trimming and J lost 2 bases; unmatched junction nucleotides: 5. This CDR3 comprises 15 residues. This CDR3 is CASRGTSGFTDTQYF. The DNA of the CDR3 is TGTGCCAGCCGAGGGACTAGCGGGTTCACAGATACGCAGTATTTT.

The chain employs TRBV5-8 and TRBJ1-1; the match to TRBD1 covers 9 bases. CDR1 is SGHTS and CDR2 is YDEGEE in the germline V gene. The CDR3 is made up of 16 amino acids. The ends lost 0 bases at V and 5 bases at J; junction bases unmatched: 8. The chain's CDR3 is CASSLAPGQGPTEAFF. The CDR3 DNA reads as TGTGCCAGCAGCTTGGCCCCGGGACAGGGCCCGACTGAAGCTTTCTTT.

This chain links TRBV30 with TRBJ2-7; 7 positions match TRBD2. CDR1 and CDR2 from the germline V gene are GTSNPN and SVGIG (reference sequence). There are 14 residues in the CDR3. Trimming at V came to 0 bases and at J to 5 bases, leaving 7 bases not matched to a gene. This chain's CDR3 is CAWSVGGSFDEQYF. The CDR3 coding sequence is TGTGCCTGGAGTGTGGGAGGGAGTTTCGACGAGCAGTACTTC.

This clonotype was counted many times. The chain couples TRBV7-2 to TRBJ2-5; D unresolved. This CDR3 comprises 13 residues. From germline, CDR1 is SGHTA and CDR2 FQGNSA. The ends were cut back, 2 bases at V and 3 bases at J, with 7 bases in the middle. The CDR3 coding sequence is TGTGCCAGCAGCTTATTAAGGGAAGAGACCCAGTACTTC. Amino acids: CASSLLREETQYF.

The chain carries TRBV14 and TRBJ1-2; TRBD1 aligns across 9 bases. The CDR3 is made up of 14 amino acids. V was clipped by 4 bases and J by 8 bases; unmatched bases: 8. The germline CDR1 and CDR2 sequences are SGHDN and FVKESK. CDR3 region: CASSPRDRAGGYTF. The DNA of the CDR3 is TGTGCCAGCAGCCCCCGGGACAGGGCTGGCGGCTACACCTTC.

This clonotype was counted between two and nine times. The chain carries TRBV24-1 and TRBJ2-1, with 10 bases identical to TRBD1. The CDR3 contains 19 residues. Germline lookup yields CDR1 KGHDR and CDR2 SFDVKD. V shed 5 bases, J shed 0 bases, and the junction held 12 bases outside the gene matches. CDR3 bases: TGTGCCACCAGTGGAGGGGGGGACAGGGGCCGGAGCTCCTACAATGAGCAGTTCTTC. Protein sequence: CATSGGGDRGRSSYNEQFF.